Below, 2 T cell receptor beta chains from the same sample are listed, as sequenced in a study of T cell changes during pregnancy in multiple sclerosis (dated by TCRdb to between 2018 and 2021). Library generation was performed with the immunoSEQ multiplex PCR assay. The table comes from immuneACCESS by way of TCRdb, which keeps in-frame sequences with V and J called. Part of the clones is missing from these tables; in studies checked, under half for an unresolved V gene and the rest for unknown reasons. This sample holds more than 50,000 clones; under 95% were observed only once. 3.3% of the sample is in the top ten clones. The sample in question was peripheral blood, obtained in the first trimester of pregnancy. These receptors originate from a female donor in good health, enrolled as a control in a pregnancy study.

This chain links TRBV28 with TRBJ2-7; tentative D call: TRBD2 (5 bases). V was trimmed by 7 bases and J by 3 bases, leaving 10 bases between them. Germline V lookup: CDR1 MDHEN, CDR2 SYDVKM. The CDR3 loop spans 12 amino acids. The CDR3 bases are TGTGCCAGCACGGGGAATAGCTACGAGCAGTACTTC. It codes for CASTGNSYEQYF.

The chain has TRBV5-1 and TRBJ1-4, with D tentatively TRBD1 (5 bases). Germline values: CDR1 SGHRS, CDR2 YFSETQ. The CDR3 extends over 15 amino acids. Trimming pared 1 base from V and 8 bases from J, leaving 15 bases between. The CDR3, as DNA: TGCGCCAGCAGCTTGTCGGCAGGGTTCCAGGAAAAACTGTTTTTT. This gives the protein CASSLSAGFQEKLFF.